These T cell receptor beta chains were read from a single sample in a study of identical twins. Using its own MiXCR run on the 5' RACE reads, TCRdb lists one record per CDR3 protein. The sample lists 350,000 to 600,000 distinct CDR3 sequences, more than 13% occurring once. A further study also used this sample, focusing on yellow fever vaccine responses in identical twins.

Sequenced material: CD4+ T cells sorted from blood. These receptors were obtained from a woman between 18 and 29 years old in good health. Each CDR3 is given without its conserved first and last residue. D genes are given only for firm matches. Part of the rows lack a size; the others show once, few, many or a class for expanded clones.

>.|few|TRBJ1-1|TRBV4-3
ASSKGTGAVTEAF
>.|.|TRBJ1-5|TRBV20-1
SAREYGGLADQPQH
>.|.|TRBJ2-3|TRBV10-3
AISESGDSTDTQY
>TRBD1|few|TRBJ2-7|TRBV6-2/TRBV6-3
ASSVSTGATYEQY
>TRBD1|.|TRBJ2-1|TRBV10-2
ASSEPAGTGSYNEQF
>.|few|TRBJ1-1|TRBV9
ASSVALGYNTEAF
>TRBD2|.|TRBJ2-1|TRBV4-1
ASSRRWGTSGSRGITSNEQF
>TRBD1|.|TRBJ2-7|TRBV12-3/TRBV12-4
ASRSLRDRGSGEQY
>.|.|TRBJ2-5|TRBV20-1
SAAPETQY
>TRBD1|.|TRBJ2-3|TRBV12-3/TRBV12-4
ASSLGDRASADTQY
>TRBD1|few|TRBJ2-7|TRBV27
ASSGGQGAYSYEQY
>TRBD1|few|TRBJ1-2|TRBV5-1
ASSFQGVYYGYT
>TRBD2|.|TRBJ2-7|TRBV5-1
ASSTSGGPSSYEQY
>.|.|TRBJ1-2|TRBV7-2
ASRGSAGWGYT
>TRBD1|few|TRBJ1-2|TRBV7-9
ASSRQGHGYT
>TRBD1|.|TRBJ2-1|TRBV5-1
ASSKDRGREQF
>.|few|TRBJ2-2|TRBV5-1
ASSLYLGNTGELF
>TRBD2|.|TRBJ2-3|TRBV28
ASSLQGGRALTDTQY
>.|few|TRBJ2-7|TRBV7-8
ASSLNRDSYEQY
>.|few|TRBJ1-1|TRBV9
ASSVGMVSNTEAF
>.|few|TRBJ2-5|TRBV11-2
ASSLQLGSRETQY
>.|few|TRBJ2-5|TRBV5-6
ASSLWGQQETQY
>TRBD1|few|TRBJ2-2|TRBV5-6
ASSSDRALANTGELF
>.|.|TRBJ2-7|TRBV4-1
ASSQGTGRSYEQY
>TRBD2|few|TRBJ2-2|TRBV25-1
ASSEYSGLASGELF
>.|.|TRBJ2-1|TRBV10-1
ASSHKPGNEQF
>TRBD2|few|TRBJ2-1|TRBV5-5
ASSLVGLAEF
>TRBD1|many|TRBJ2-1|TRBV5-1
ASSLVLTGYGSYNEQF
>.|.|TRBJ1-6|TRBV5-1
ASSLGTNSPLH
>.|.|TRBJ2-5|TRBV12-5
ASAGGSETQY
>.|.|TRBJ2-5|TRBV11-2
ASSLLGFAQKETQY
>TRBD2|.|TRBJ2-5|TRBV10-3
AISAVSGGETQY
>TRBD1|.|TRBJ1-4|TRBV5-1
ASSLGRGATNEKLF
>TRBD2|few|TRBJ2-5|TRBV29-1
SVPSASGRGETQY
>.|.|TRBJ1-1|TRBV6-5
ASSYASGYMSTEAF
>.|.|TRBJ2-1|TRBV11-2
ASSTRRQASSYNEQF
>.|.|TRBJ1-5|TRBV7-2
ASSPRTGQPQH
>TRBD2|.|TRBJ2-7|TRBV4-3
ASSQAGTSGITYEQY
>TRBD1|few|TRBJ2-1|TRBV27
ASTTGAGGHEQF
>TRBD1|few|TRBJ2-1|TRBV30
AWELRGQYNEQF
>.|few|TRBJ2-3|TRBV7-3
ASRWGGAGDTQY
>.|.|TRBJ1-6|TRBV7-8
ASSARGREGSPLH
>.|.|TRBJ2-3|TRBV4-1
ASSQDPGASTDTQY
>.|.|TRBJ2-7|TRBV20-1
SARPPNSDVYEQY
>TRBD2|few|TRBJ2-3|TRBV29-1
SVEGSAGRDKSTDTQY
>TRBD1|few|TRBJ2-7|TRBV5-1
ASARTGNYEQY
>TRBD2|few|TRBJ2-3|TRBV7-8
ASSQLAGLTHTQY
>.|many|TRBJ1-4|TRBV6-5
ASSFEGGEKLF